The 10 T cell receptor beta chains below all came from one sample that was sequenced in a study of lymphopenia after photon versus proton radiotherapy. Assay used: immunoSEQ multiplex PCR; TCRdb lists only in-frame clones, some missing. The sample consists of about 39,000 clones, about 94% of them appearing once. Here the sequenced sample was peripheral blood, taken from a patient treated with photon-based radiotherapy. These receptors were taken from a man aged 55 to 70 with cholangiocarcinoma.

The V gene is TRBV10-3, the J gene TRBJ1-5; the D is unclear. The germline V gene encodes CDR1 ENHRY and CDR2 SYGVKD. The CDR3 runs to 16 residues. V was clipped by 3 bases and J by 4 bases, with 16 bases between them. CDR3 protein: CAISDTGGSGNQPQHF. The CDR3 DNA sequence: TGTGCCATCAGTGATACGGGAGGGTCGGGTAATCAGCCCCAGCATTTT.

This clone was seen a single time. This chain uses TRBV15 with TRBJ1-5; 7 bases agree with TRBD1. Germline loops: CDR1 LNHNV, CDR2 YYDKDF (reference sequence). The CDR3 loop spans 15 amino acids. Germline trimming cut 2 bases from V and 7 bases from J; bases unmatched to any gene: 8. The CDR3: CATSRSGQAVQPQHF. The CDR3 coding sequence is TGTGCCACCAGCAGATCCGGACAGGCTGTACAGCCCCAGCATTTT. The variable domain in full, completed from reference TRBV15 and TRBJ1-5, reads DAMVIQNPRYQVTQFGKPVTLSCSQTLNHNVMYWYQQKSSQAPKLLFHYYDKDFNNEADTPDNFQSRRPNTSFCFLDIRSPGLGDTAMYLCATSRSGQAVQPQHFGDGTRLSIL.

The chain recombines TRBV4-1 with TRBJ1-1; D is uncertain. V lost 4 bases to trimming and J lost 4 bases, with 10 bases between them. This CDR3 has 13 amino acids. Germline CDR1 reads MGHRA; CDR2 reads YSYEKL. The DNA of the CDR3 is TGCGCCAGCAGCCGGGAGAGGAGCACTGAAGCTTTCTTT. Translated: CASSRERSTEAFF.

CDR3 in DNA: TGTGCCAGCAGCCAAAAATGGAGAGATACGCAGTATTTT. Protein product: CASSQKWRDTQYF. The chain is built from TRBV7-9 and TRBJ2-3; D is uncertain. V dropped 5 bases and J dropped 5 bases, with 11 bases sitting between them. Per the germline V gene, CDR1 is SEHNR and CDR2 is FQNEAQ (reference sequence). The CDR3 has 13 residues.

The V and J genes are TRBV18 and TRBJ1-4; no reliable D call. Germline CDR1 reads KGHSH; CDR2 reads LQKENI. The CDR3 extends over 15 amino acids. The V end was cut by 3 bases, the J end by 8 bases, with 16 bases between. CDR3 in amino acids: CASSPPTAPEEKLFF. In DNA, the CDR3 is TGTGCCAGCTCACCTCCAACAGCCCCGGAAGAAAAACTGTTTTTT.

The chain combines TRBV4-1 with TRBJ2-3; D possibly corresponds to TRBD1 (6 bases). CDR3 size: 15 residues. CDR1 and CDR2 from the germline V gene are MGHRA and YSYEKL. The V gene lost 3 bases and the J gene lost 1 base, with 11 bases spanning the gap. In DNA form, the CDR3 reads TGCGCCAGCAGCCAGGCAGGGGCCCGCACAGATACGCAGTATTTT. Protein sequence: CASSQAGARTDTQYF.

The chain combines TRBV29-1 with TRBJ2-7, with 9 positions matching TRBD1. The ends lost 6 bases at V and 2 bases at J; junction bases unmatched: 8. Germline V gene sequence: CDR1 SQVTM, CDR2 ANQGSEA. The CDR3 runs to 14 residues. CDR3 DNA: TGCAGCGTGGCCGGGACAGGGCCCACCTACGAGCAGTACTTC. This translates into CSVAGTGPTYEQYF.

This clone was seen a single time. This chain uses TRBV5-1 with TRBJ2-3; 9 nucleotides match TRBD1. The germline V gene has CDR1 SGHRS and CDR2 YFSETQ. With V trimmed by 2 bases and J by 8 bases, 6 bases remained unmatched. The CDR3 runs 14 residues. The CDR3 region has the DNA TGCGCCAGCAGCTTCGACAGGGGGGACGGTACGCAGTATTTT. Its protein is CASSFDRGDGTQYF.

The J gene is TRBJ2-7, the V gene TRBV29-1; D may be TRBD2 (5 bases). The CDR3 is 12 residues long. Per germline, CDR1 SQVTM and CDR2 ANQGSEA. Trimming removed 1 base at V and 3 bases at J, with 7 bases between. The CDR3 sequence: CSVEAGNYEQYF. CDR3 DNA: TGCAGCGTTGAAGCGGGGAACTACGAGCAGTACTTC.

The gene calls are TRBV10-3 and TRBJ1-3, with D perhaps TRBD1 (5 bases). The V and J ends lost 7 bases and 0 bases respectively, with 13 bases between them. The CDR3 totals 15 residues. CDR1 and CDR2 (germline): ENHRY, SYGVKD. The CDR3 DNA follows: TGTGCCATCAATCAGGGACCCAGCTCTGGAAACACCATATATTTT. It yields the protein CAINQGPSSGNTIYF.